These T cell receptor beta chains were read from a single sample in a study of T-cell memory formation after mild COVID-19. TCRdb redid the calling of the 5' RACE reads with MiXCR, one entry per CDR3 protein. The data contain 450,000 or so distinct CDR3 sequences, 20% of them seen just once; the ten biggest clones take up about 8.1%. The sequenced material came from PBMCs or a T cell subset sorted from them (not recorded which). The source is an adult woman who had mild COVID-19 (a few samples of this study predate the infection). Cell type and time point are not known. Each CDR3 is given without its conserved first and last residue. The order of the fields is V gene, CDR3 protein.

>TRBV7-3
ASSSPRDSTDTQY
>TRBV18
ASSPPMQNTEAF
>TRBV5-1
ASSPSGAFGAQY
>TRBV9
ASSVGLAGETGPYNEQF
>TRBV9
ASSVYGTGTDTQY
>TRBV24-1
ATARAGTDTQY
>TRBV7-2
ASSHRQGTDTQY
>TRBV6-6
ASSLGETGANSPLH
>TRBV15
ATSSTSGGAIGELF
>TRBV24-1
ATGTGYNEQF
>TRBV6-5
ASSYRRTGSSNEQF
>TRBV5-1
ASSLSKGYEQY
>TRBV5-1
ASSPPGSNTEAF
>TRBV29-1
SASWVGQPQH
>TRBV5-6
ASSLEEYTQY
>TRBV30
AWSGVTQSNEQF
>TRBV30
AWSGLMGIEAF
>TRBV7-2
ASSSHTTGTSGKEQY
>TRBV20-1
SASPPAGTALAKNIQY
>TRBV4-1
ASSQDAPYEQY
>TRBV19
ATAGRAGTTNEKLF
>TRBV4-1
ASSQTSSSYNEQF
>TRBV20-1
SARPLLAGGPYEQY
>TRBV20-1
SASRTGSYNEQF
>TRBV7-9
ASSFASDTQY
>TRBV24-1
ATSDTEGYNEQF
>TRBV7-2
ASSLAGGPRTGELF
>TRBV12-3/TRBV12-4
ASSSVAGRNNEQF
>TRBV27
ASSLSVQGKDTQY
>TRBV7-9
ASISKGAGAPYNEQF
>TRBV5-1
ASSSGLVGSNEQF
>TRBV12-3/TRBV12-4
ASSLLGQYGYT
>TRBV7-9
ASSQDMEAF